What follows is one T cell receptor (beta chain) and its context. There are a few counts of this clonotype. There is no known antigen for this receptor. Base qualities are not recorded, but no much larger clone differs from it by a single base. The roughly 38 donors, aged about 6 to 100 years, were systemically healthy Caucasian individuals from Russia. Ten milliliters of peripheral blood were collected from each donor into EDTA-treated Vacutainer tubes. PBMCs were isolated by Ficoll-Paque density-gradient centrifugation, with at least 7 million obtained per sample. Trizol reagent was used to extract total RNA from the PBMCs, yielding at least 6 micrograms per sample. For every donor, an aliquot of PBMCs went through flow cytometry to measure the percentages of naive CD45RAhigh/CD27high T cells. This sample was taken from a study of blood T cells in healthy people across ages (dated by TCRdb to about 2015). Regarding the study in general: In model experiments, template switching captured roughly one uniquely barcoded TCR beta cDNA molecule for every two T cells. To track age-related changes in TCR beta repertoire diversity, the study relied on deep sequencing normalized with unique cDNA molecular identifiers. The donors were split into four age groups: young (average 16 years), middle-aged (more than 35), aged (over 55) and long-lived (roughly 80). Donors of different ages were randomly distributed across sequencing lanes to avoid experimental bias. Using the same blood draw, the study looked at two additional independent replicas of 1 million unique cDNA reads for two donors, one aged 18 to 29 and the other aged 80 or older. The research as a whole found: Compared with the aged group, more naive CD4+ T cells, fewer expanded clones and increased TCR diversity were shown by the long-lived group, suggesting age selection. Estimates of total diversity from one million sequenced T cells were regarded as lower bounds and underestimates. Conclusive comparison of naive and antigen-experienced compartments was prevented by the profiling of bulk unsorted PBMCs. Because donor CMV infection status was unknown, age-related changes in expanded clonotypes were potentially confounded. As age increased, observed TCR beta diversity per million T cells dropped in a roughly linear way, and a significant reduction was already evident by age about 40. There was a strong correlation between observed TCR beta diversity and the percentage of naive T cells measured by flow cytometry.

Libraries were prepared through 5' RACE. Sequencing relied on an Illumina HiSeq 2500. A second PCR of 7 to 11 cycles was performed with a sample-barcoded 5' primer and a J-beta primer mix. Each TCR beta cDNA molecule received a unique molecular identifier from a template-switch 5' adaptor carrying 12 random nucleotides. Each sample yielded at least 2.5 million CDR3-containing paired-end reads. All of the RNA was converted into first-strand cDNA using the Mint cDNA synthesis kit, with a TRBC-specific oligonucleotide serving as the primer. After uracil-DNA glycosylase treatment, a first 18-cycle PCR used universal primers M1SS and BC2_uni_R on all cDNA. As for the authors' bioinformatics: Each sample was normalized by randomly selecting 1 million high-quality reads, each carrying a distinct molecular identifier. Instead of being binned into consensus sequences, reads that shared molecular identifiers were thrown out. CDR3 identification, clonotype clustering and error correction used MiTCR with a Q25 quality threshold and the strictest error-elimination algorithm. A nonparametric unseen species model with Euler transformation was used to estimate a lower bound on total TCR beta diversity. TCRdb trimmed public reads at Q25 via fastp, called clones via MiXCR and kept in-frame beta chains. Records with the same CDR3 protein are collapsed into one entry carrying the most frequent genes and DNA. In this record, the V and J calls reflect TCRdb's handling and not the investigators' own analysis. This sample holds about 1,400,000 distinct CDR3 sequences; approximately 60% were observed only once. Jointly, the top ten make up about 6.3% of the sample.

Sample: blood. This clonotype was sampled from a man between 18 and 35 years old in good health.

CDR3 reads: CSASGGVRETQYF. The nucleotide sequence is TGCAGTGCTAGCGGGGGGGTTAGGGAGACCCAGTACTTC. The rearrangement combines TRBV20-1 with TRBJ2-5, and 8 bases in between align with TRBD2. V loses 3 bases at its end and J loses 5 bases; junction bases beyond the gene matches: 5. For CDR1 and CDR2, the germline V gene (reference sequence) lists DFQATT and SNEGSKA. The CDR3 contains 13 residues, cysteine and phenylalanine counted. Of all the DNA, just the CDR3 is kept, 39 bases in frame from base 1.